This T cell receptor beta chain was documented in a study of blood T cell repertoires in COVID-19. Looking at the study overall: Sources were T cells, B-cell-depleted T cells, or PBMCs; the material itself was cDNA or gDNA.

The protocol was immunoSEQ multiplex PCR, while the TCRdb copy is restricted to in-frame clones and leaves out a portion. The data hold over 200,000 clones, with 85% to 90% observed a single time. This CDR3 contains 13 residues. V lost 2 bases and J lost 13; bases outside the gene matches: 9. Germline CDR1 reads LGHNA; CDR2 reads YNFKEQ. The sequencing sample was made of PBMCs or T cells enriched from blood (not recorded which). This sequence joins TRBV4-2 and TRBJ2-5; 8 nucleotides agree with TRBD2. The TCR comes from a woman aged 45-65 years in a cohort exposed to, infected with or recovered from COVID-19 (not recorded which). The CDR3 sequence: CASSQTEGLDMYF. The CDR3 DNA is TGTGCCAGCAGCCAAACAGAGGGACTAGACATGTACTTC.